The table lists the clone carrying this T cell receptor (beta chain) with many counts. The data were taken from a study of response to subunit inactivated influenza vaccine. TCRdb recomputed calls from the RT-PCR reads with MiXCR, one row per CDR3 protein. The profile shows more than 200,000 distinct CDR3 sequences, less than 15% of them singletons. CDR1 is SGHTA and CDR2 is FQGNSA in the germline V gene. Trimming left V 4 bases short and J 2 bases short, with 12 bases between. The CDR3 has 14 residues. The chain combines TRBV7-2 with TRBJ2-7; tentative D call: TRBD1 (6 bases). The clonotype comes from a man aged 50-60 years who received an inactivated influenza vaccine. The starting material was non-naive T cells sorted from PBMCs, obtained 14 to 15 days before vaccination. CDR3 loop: CASSYMDRTYEQYF. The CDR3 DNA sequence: TGTGCCAGCAGCTACATGGACAGAACCTACGAGCAGTACTTC.